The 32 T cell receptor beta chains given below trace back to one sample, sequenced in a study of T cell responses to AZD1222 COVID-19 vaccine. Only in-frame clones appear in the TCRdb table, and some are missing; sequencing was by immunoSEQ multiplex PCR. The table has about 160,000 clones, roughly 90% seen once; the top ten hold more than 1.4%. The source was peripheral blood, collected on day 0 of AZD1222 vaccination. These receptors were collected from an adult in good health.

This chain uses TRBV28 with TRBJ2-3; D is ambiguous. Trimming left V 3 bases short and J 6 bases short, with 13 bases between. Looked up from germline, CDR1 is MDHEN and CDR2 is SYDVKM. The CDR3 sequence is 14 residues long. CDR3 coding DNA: TGTGCCAGCAGTTTTGGGCCCACTGGGGATACGCAGTATTTT. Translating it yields CASSFGPTGDTQYF.

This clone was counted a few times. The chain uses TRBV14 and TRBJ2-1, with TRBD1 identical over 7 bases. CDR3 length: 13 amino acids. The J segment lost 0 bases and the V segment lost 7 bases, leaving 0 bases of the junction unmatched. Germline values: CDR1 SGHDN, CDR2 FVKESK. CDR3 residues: CASTGGSYNEQFF. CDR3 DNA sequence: TGTGCCAGCACAGGGGGCTCCTACAATGAGCAGTTCTTC.

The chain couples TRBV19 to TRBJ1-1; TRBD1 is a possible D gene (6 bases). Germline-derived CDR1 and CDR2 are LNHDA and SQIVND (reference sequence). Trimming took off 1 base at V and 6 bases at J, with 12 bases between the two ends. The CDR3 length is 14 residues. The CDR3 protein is CASSIVYREAEAFF. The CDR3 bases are TGTGCCAGTAGTATAGTATACAGGGAGGCTGAAGCTTTCTTT.

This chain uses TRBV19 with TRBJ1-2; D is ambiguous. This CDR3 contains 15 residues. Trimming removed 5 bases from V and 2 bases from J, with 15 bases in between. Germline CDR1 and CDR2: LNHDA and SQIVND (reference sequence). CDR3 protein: CASSVEPAPNYGYTF. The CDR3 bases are TGTGCCAGTAGTGTCGAGCCGGCCCCCAACTATGGCTACACCTTC.

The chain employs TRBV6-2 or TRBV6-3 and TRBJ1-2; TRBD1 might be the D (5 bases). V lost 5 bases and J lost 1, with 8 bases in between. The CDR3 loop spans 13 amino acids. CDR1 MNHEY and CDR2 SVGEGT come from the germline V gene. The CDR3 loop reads CASSRQINYGYTF. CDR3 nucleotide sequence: TGTGCCAGCAGTCGACAGATTAACTATGGCTACACCTTC.

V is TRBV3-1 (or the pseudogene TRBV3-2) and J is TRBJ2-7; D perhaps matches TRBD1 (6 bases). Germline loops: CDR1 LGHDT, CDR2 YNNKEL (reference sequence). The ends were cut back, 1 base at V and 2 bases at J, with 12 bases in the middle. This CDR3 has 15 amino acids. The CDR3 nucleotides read TGTGCCAGCAGCCAAGCCAGACAGGAGCCCTACGAGCAGTACTTC. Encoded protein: CASSQARQEPYEQYF.

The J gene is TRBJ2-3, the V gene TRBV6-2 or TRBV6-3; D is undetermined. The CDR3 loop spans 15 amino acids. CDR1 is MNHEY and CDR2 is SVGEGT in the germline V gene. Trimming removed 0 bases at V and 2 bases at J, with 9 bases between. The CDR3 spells CASSYSLAVTDTQYF. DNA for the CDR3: TGTGCCAGCAGTTACTCATTGGCGGTCACAGATACGCAGTATTTT.

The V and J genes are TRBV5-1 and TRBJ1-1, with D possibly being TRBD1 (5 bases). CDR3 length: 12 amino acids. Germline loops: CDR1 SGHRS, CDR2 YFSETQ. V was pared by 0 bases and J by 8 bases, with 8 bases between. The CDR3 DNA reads TGCGCCAGCAGCTTGGATGCAGGGGAAGCTTTCTTT. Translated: CASSLDAGEAFF.

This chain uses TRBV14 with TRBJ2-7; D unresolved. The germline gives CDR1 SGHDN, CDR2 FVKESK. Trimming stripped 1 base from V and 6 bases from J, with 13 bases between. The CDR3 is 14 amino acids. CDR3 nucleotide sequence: TGTGCCAGCAGCCAAGGTGGCAGCCTGTCCGAGCAGTACTTC. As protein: CASSQGGSLSEQYF.

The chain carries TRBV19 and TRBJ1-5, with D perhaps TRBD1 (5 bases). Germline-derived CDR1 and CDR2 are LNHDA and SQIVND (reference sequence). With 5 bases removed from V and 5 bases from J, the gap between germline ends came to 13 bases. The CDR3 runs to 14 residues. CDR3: CASSFQGRDQPQHF. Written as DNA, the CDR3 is TGTGCCAGTAGTTTTCAGGGCAGGGATCAGCCCCAGCATTTT. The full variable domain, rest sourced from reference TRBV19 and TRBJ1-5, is DGGITQSPKYLFRKEGQNVTLSCEQNLNHDAMYWYRQDPGQGLRLIYYSQIVNDFQKGDIAEGYSVSREKKESFPLTVTSAQKNPTAFYLCASSFQGRDQPQHFGDGTRLSIL.

The DNA of the CDR3 is TGTGCCTGGAGTGTATACGGACAGCGGATTTCACCCCTCCACTTT. This gives the protein CAWSVYGQRISPLHF. The chain is built from TRBV30 and TRBJ1-6; D perhaps matches TRBD1 (6 bases). CDR1 is GTSNPN and CDR2 is SVGIG in the germline V gene (reference sequence). This CDR3 is 15 amino acids long. V was shortened by 0 bases and J by 9 bases, with 15 bases between the two germline ends.

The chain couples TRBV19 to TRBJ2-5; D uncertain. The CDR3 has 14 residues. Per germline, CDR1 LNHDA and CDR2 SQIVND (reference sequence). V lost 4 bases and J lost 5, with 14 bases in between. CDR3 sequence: CASSTRKVRETQYF. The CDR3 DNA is TGTGCCAGTAGTACCAGGAAGGTGAGGGAGACCCAGTACTTC.

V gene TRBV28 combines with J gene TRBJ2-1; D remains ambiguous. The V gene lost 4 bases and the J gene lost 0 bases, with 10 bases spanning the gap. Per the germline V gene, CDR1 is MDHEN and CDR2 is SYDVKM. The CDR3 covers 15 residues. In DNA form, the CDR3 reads TGTGCCAGCAGTTCCCCGCCCGGCTCCTACAATGAGCAGTTCTTC. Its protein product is CASSSPPGSYNEQFF.

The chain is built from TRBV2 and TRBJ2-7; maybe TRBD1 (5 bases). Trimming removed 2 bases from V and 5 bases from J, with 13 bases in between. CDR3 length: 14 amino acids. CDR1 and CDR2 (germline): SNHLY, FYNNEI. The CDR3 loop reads CASSEKARVNEQYF. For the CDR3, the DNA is TGTGCCAGCAGTGAAAAGGCCAGGGTTAACGAGCAGTACTTC.

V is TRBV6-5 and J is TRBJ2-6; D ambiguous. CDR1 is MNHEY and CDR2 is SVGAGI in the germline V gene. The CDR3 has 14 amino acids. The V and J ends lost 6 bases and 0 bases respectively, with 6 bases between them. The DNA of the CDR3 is TGTGCCAGCAGGGGTTTCTCTGGGGCCAACGTCCTGACTTTC. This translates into CASRGFSGANVLTF.

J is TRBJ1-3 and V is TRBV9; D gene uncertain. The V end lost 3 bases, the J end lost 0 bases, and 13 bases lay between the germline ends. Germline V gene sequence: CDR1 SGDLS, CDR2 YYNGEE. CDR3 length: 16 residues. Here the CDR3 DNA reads TGTGCCAGCAGCGCCCCTAGATCGATCTCTGGAAACACCATATATTTT. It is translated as CASSAPRSISGNTIYF.

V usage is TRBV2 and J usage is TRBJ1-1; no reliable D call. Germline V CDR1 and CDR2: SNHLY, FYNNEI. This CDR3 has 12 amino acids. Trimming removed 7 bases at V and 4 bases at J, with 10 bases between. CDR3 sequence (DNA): TGTGCCAGCACGGGGTCAGTCACTGAAGCTTTCTTT. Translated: CASTGSVTEAFF.

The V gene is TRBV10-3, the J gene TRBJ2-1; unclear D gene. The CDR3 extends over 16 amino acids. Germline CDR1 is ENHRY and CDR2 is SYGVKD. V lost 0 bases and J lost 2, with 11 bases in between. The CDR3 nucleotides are TGTGCCATCAGTGAGTCAAAAGGTGGCGCCTACAATGAGCAGTTCTTC. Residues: CAISESKGGAYNEQFF.

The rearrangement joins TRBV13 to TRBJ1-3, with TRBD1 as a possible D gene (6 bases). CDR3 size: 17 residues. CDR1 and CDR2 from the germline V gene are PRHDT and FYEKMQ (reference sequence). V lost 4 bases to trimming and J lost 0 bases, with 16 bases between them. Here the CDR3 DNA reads TGTGCCAGCAGCTCAATTGGCAGGGGCAGCTCTGGAAACACCATATATTTT. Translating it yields CASSSIGRGSSGNTIYF.

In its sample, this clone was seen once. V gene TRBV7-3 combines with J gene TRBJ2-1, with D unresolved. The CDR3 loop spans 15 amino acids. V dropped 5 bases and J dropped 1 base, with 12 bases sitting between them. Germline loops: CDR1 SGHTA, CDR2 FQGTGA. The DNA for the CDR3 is TGTGCCAGCAGCCCGGCTGGGGTTTCCTACAATGAGCAGTTCTTC. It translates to CASSPAGVSYNEQFF.

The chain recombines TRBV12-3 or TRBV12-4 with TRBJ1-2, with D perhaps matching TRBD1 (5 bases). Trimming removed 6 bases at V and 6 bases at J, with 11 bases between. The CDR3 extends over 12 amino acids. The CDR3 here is CASRGPSDGYTF. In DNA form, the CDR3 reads TGTGCCAGCAGGGGACCTTCAGATGGCTACACCTTC.

CDR3 coding DNA: TGTGCCAGCGCTCGGCCCCTAACGGGGCCCCAGCATTTT. It is translated as CASARPLTGPQHF. The chain recombines TRBV28 with TRBJ1-5, with no clear D. The CDR3 is 13 residues long. In germline, CDR1 is MDHEN, CDR2 SYDVKM. V was trimmed by 8 bases and J by 9 bases, leaving 17 bases between them.

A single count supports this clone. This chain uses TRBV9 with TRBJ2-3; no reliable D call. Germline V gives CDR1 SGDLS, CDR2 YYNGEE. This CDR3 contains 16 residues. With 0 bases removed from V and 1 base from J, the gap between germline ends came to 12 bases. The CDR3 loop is CASSVGRMGGTDTQYF. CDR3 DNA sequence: TGTGCCAGCAGCGTAGGTAGGATGGGCGGCACAGATACGCAGTATTTT.

CDR3: CASSSGTGKPWDTEAFF. The CDR3 DNA follows: TGTGCCAGCAGTTCCGGGACAGGCAAACCCTGGGACACTGAAGCTTTCTTT. J is TRBJ1-1 and V is TRBV28, with 8 bases lining up with TRBD1. V trimming: 4 bases; J trimming: 3 bases; junction bases outside the gene matches: 13. This CDR3 has 17 amino acids. Per the germline V gene, CDR1 is MDHEN and CDR2 is SYDVKM. Variable domain in full (rest from reference TRBV28 and TRBJ1-1): DVKVTQSSRYLVKRTGEKVFLECVQDMDHENMFWYRQDPGLGLRLIYFSYDVKMKEKGDIPEGYSVSREKKERFSLILESASTNQTSMYLCASSSGTGKPWDTEAFFGQGTRLTVV.

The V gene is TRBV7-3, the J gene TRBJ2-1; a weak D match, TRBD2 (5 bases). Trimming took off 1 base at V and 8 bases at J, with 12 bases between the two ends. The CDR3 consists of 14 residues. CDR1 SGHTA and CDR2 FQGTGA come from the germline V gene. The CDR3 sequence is CASSLNRLAYEQFF. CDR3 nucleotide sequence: TGTGCCAGCAGCTTAAACCGGCTAGCCTATGAGCAGTTCTTC.

The CDR3 loop is CASSEEVAGEQFF. The DNA for the CDR3 is TGTGCCAGCAGTGAGGAAGTCGCGGGGGAGCAGTTCTTC. The chain has TRBV2 and TRBJ2-1, with D possibly matching TRBD2 (6 bases). The CDR3 totals 13 residues. Deletions cut 3 bases from V and 10 bases from J, with 13 bases between. Germline lookup yields CDR1 SNHLY and CDR2 FYNNEI.

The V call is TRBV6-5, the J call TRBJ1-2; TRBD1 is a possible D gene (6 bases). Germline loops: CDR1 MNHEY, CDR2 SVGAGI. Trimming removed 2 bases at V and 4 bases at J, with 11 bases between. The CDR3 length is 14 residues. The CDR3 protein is CASSYLVGGYGYTF. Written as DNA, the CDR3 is TGTGCCAGCAGTTACCTCGTAGGGGGCTATGGCTACACCTTC.

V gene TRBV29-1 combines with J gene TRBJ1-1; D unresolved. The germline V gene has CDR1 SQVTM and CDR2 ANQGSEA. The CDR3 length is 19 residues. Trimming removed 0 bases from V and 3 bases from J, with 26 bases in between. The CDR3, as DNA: TGCAGCGTTGAAGACCGTGGGAGGGCAGCCCGCCGGTTCGACACTGAAGCTTTCTTT. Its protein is CSVEDRGRAARRFDTEAFF.

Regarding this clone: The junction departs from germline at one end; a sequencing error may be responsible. CDR3 sequence reads: CASSLGPLAGAHGELFF. In DNA, the CDR3 is TGTGCTAGCAGCTTAGGTCCACTAGCGGGAGCCCACGGGGAGCTGTTTTTT. The chain is built from TRBV7-7 and TRBJ2-2, with 11 bases that match TRBD2. The CDR3 totals 17 residues. Germline V lookup: CDR1 SSHAT, CDR2 FNYEAQ (reference sequence).

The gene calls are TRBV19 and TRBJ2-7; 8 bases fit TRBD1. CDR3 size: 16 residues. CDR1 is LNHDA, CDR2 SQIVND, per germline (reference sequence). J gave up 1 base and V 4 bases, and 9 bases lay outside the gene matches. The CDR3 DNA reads TGTGCCAGTAGTACGGGGGTAGGGACAGGTTCCTACGAGCAGTACTTC. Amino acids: CASSTGVGTGSYEQYF.

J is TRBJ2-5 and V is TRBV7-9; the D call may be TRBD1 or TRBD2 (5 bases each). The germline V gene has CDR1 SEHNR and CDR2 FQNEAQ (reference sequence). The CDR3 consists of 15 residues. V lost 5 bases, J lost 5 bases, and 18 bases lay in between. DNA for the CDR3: TGTGCCAGCAGCCCCTTTGGGACCGAGGGGGAGACCCAGTACTTC. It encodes CASSPFGTEGETQYF.

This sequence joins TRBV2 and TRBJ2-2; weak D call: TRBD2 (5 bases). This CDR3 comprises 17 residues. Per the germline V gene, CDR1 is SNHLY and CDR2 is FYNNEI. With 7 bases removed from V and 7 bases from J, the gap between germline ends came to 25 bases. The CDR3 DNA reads TGTGCCAGCACCCCCGGGCGTCGGCAGGCTGCGGGCGGGGAGCTGTTTTTT. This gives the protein CASTPGRRQAAGGELFF.